This entry describes one T cell receptor (beta chain). A junction end diverges from the germline sequence, so it may reflect a read error. Germline CDR1 reads LNHNV; CDR2 reads YYDKDF (reference sequence). The CDR3 spans 15 residues. This sample is part of a study of molecular identifiers for immune sequencing clone quantification. Preparation methods for the bulk TCR libraries were those previously described, with listed TCR primers. TCRdb called the PCR reads again in MiXCR, with one record for every CDR3 protein. Of more than 450,000 distinct CDR3 sequences in the sample, around 23% are singletons; the top ten hold around 0.8%. CD8+CD4-CCR7+CD45RA+ sorting gave the naive CD8 T cells.

V and J are TRBV15 and TRBJ2-3; D not certain. The sequencing sample was made of naive CD8+ T cells from blood, with Jurkat cell RNA spiked in. Subset meaning: FACS-sorted CD8+CD4-CCR7+CD45RA+ naive T cells. The source is a human donor in good health. Some libraries in this study had Jurkat cell RNA spiked in. For the CDR3, the DNA is TGTGCCACCAGCAGAGAGGGCCAGCCACAAGATGCGCAGTATTTT. Amino acid sequence: CATSREGQPQDAQYF.